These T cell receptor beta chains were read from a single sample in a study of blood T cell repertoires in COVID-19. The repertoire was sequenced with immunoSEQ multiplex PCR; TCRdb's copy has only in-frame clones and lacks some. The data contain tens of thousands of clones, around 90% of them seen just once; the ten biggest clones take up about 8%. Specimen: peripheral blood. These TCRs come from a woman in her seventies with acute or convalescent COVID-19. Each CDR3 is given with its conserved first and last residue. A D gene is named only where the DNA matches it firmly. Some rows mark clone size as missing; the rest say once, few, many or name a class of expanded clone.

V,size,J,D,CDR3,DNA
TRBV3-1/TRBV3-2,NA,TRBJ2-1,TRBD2,CASSRDLRGVPFF,TGTGCCAGCAGCCGGGATCTGCGGGGGGTCCCGTTCTTC
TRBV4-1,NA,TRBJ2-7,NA,CASSQVFTGDAYEQYF,TGCGCCAGCAGCCAAGTCTTTACGGGGGACGCCTACGAGCAGTACTTC
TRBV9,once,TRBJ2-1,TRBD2,CASSVAGRDNEQFF,TGTGCCAGCAGCGTAGCCGGGAGGGACAATGAGCAGTTCTTC
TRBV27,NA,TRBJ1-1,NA,CASSTDTEAFF,TGTGCCAGCAGTACGGACACTGAAGCTTTCTTT
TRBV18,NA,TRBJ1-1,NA,CASSQEPGNTEAFF,TGTGCCAGCTCACAGGAACCGGGGAACACTGAAGCTTTCTTT
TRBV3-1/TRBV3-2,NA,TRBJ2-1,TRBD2,CASSKGLAGAYNEQFF,TGTGCCAGCAGCAAGGGACTAGCGGGGGCGTACAATGAGCAGTTCTTC
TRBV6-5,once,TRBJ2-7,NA,CASNPRPALSYEQYF,TGTGCCAGCAACCCTAGGCCAGCACTTTCCTACGAGCAGTACTTC
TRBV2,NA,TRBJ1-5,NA,CASSEAQAKPVDQPQHF,TGTGCCAGCAGTGAAGCCCAAGCTAAGCCGGTGGATCAGCCCCAGCATTTT
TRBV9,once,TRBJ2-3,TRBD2,CASSNLAGGTDTQYF,TGTGCCAGCAGCAACCTAGCGGGAGGCACAGATACGCAGTATTTT
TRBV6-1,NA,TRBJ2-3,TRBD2,CASSEIAGADTQYF,TGTGCCAGCAGTGAAATAGCGGGGGCTGATACGCAGTATTTT
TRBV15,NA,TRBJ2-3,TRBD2,CATSRLGLAGLGTDTQYF,TGTGCCACCAGCAGACTGGGACTAGCGGGACTCGGCACAGATACGCAGTATTTT
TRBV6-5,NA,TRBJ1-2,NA,CASRPTGNLYGYTF,TGTGCCAGCAGACCCACAGGAAACCTCTATGGCTACACCTTC
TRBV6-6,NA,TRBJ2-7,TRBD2,CASSRPPGGASGEQYF,TGTGCCAGCAGTCGACCCCCGGGGGGGGCAAGTGGCGAGCAGTACTTC
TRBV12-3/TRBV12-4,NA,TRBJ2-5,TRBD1,CASNIQGWETQYF,TGTGCCAGCAATATACAGGGGTGGGAGACCCAGTACTTC
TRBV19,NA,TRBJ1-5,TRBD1,CASKKDRGSQPQHF,TGTGCCAGTAAAAAAGACAGGGGAAGTCAGCCCCAGCATTTT
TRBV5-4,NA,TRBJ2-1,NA,CASSSQGGFNEQFF,TGTGCCAGCAGCTCCCAAGGCGGATTTAATGAGCAGTTCTTC
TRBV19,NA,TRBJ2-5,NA,CASSIGLRQETQYF,TGTGCCAGTAGTATAGGACTTCGTCAAGAGACCCAGTACTTC
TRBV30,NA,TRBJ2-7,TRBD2,CAWSSGTSGRMASYEQYF,TGTGCCTGGAGTTCCGGGACTAGCGGGAGGATGGCGTCCTACGAGCAGTACTTC
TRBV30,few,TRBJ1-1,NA,CAWSSLRDTEAFF,TGTGCCTGGAGTTCTCTGAGGGACACTGAAGCTTTCTTT
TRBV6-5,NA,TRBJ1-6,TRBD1,CASRQGYNNSPLHF,TGTGCCAGCAGACAGGGGTACAATAATTCACCCCTCCACTTT
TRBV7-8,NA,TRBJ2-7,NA,CASSPRENPYEQYF,TGTGCCAGCAGCCCTCGGGAAAATCCCTACGAGCAGTACTTC
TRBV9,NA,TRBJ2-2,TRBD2,CASSVGLREWTGELFF,TGTGCCAGCAGCGTAGGGTTGCGGGAGTGGACCGGGGAGCTGTTTTTT
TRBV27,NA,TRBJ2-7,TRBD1,CASSFRDRDSEQYF,TGTGCCAGCAGTTTCCGGGACAGGGATAGCGAGCAGTACTTC
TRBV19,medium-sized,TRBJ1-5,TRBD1,CASGTGNQPQHF,TGTGCCAGTGGGACAGGGAATCAGCCCCAGCATTTT
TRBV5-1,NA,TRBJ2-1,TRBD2,CASSWTSGGNEQFF,TGCGCCAGCAGCTGGACTAGCGGGGGCAATGAGCAGTTCTTC
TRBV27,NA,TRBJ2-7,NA,CASSLFVKPYEQYF,TGTGCCAGCAGTTTATTTGTGAAGCCCTACGAGCAGTACTTC
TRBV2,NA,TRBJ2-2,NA,CASSGLPFGELFF,TGTGCCAGCTCGGGACTTCCCTTCGGGGAGCTGTTTTTT
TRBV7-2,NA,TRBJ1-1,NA,CASSPPGGETEAFF,TGTGCCAGCAGTCCCCCCGGTGGAGAAACTGAAGCTTTCTTT
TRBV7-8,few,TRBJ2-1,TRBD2,CASSSGGGTLNEQFF,TGTGCCAGCAGCTCGGGCGGGGGAACTCTCAATGAGCAGTTCTTC
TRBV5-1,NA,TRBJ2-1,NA,CASSLAYGSSYNEQFF,TGCGCCAGCAGCTTGGCCTATGGGAGCTCCTACAATGAGCAGTTCTTC
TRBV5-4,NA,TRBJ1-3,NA,CASSFRAGNTIYF,TGTGCCAGCAGCTTTCGAGCCGGAAACACCATATATTTT